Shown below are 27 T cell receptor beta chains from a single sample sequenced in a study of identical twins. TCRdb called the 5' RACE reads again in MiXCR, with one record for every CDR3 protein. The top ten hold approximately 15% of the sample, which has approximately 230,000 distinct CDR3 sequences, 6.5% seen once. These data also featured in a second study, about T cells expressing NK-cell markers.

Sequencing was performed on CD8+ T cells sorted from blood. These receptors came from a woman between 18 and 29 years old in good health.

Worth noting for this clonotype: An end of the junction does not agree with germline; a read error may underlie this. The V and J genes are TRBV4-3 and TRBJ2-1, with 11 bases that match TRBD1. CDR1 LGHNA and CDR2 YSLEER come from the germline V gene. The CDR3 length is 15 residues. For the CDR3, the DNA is TGCGCCAGCAGCCTTACGTCGGACAGGGGGCGACCTGCGGCCTTC. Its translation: CASSLTSDRGRPAAF.

This CDR3 reads CASSSWRLFF. The CDR3 nucleotides read TGTGCCAGTAGTTCCTGGCGGCTGTTCTTC. The chain carries TRBV19 and TRBJ2-1, with D unresolved. V gave up 5 bases and J gave up 15 bases, with 11 bases separating them. This CDR3 has 10 amino acids. Germline loops: CDR1 LNHDA, CDR2 SQIVND (reference sequence).

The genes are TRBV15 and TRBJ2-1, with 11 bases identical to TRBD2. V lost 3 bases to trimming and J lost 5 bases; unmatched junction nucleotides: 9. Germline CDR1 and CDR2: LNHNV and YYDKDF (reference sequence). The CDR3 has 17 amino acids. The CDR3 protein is CATSSALLAGADNEQFF. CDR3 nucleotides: TGTGCCACCAGCAGCGCCTTACTAGCGGGAGCGGACAATGAGCAGTTCTTC. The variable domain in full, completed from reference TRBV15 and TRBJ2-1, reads DAMVIQNPRYQVTQFGKPVTLSCSQTLNHNVMYWYQQKSSQAPKLLFHYYDKDFNNEADTPDNFQSRRPNTSFCFLDIRSPGLGDTAMYLCATSSALLAGADNEQFFGPGTRLTVL.

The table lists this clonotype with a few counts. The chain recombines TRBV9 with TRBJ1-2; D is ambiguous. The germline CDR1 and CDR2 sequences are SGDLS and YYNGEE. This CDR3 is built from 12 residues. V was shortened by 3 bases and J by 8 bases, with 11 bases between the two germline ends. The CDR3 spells CASSGVSSGYTF. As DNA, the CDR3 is TGTGCCAGCAGCGGGGTGTCTTCAGGCTACACCTTC.

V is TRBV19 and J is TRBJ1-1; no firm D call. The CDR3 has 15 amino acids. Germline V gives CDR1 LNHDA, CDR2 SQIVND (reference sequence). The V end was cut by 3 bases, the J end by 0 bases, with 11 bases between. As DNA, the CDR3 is TGTGCCAGTAGTATGGGAACACCCATGAACACTGAAGCTTTCTTT. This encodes CASSMGTPMNTEAFF.

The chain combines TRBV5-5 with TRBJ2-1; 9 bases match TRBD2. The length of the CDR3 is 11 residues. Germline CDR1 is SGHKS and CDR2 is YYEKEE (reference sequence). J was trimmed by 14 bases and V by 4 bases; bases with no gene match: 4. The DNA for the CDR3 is TGTGCCAGCAGCCCGGGACTAGCTGAGTTCTTC. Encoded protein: CASSPGLAEFF.

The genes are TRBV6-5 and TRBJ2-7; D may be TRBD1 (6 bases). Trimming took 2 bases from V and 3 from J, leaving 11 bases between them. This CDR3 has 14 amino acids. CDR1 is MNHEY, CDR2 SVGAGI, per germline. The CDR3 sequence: CASSYRGTNYEQYF. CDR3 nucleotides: TGTGCCAGCAGTTACAGAGGGACAAACTACGAGCAGTACTTC.

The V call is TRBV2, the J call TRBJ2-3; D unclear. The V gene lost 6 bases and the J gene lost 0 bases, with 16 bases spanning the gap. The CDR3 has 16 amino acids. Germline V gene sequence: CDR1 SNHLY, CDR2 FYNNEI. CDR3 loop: CASSRLGRSSTDTQYF. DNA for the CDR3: TGTGCCAGCAGCAGATTGGGTCGATCAAGCACAGATACGCAGTATTTT.

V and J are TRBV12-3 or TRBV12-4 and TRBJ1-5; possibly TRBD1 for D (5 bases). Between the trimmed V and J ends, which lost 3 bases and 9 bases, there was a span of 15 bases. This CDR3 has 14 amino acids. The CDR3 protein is CASSFLPSGGPQHF. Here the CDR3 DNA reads TGTGCCAGCAGTTTTCTCCCGTCCGGGGGGCCCCAGCATTTT.

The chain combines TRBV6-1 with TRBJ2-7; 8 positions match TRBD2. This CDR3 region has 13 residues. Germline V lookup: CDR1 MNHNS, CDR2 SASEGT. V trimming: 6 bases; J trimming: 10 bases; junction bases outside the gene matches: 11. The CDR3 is CASSPTSGNQQYF. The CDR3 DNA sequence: TGTGCCAGCAGCCCCACTAGCGGAAATCAACAGTACTTC.

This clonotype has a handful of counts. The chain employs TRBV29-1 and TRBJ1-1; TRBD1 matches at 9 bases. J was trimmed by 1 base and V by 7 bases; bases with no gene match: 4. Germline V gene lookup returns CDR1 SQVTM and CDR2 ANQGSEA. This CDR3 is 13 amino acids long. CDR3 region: CSDTGQGNTEAFF. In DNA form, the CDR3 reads TGCAGCGACACGGGACAGGGGAACACTGAAGCTTTCTTT.

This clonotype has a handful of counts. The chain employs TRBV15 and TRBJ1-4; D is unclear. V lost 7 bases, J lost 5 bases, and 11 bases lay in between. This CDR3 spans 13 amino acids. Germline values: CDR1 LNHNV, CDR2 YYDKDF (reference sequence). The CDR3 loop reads CATTSYQNEKLFF. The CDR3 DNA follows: TGTGCCACCACCTCGTACCAGAATGAAAAACTGTTTTTT.

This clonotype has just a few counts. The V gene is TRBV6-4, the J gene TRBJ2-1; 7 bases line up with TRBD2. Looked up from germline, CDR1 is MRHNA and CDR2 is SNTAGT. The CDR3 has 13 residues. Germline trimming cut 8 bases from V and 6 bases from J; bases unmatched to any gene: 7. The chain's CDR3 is CASSSGAANEQFF. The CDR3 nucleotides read TGTGCCAGCTCAAGCGGGGCAGCCAATGAGCAGTTCTTC.

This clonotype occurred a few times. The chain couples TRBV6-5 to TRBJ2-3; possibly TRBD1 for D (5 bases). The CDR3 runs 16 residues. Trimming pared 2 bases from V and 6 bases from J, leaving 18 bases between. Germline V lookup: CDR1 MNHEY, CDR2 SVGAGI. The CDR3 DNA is TGTGCCAGCAGTTACGGCAGGGCGGAGCTTTGGGATACGCAGTATTTT. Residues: CASSYGRAELWDTQYF.

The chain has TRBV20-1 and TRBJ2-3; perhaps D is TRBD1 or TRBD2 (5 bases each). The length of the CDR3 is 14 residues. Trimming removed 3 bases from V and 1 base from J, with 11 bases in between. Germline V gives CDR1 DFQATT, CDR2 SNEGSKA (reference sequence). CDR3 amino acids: CSASWGSGTDTQYF. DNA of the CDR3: TGCAGTGCTAGTTGGGGGTCGGGCACAGATACGCAGTATTTT.

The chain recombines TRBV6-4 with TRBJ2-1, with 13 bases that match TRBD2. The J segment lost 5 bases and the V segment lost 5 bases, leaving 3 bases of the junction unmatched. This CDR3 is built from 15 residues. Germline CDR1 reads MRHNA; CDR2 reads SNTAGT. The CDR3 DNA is TGTGCCAGCAGTATAGGACTAGCGGGAGACAATGAGCAGTTCTTC. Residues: CASSIGLAGDNEQFF.

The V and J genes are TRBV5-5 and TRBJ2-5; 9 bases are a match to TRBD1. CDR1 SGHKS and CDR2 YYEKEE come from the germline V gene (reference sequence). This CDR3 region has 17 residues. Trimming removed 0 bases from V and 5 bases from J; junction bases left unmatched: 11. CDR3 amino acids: CASSLDRGRGTGETQYF. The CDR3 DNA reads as TGTGCCAGCAGCTTGGACAGGGGGCGTGGGACTGGGGAGACCCAGTACTTC. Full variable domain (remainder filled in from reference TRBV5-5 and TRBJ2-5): DAGVTQSPTHLIKTRGQQVTLRCSPISGHKSVSWYQQVLGQGPQFIFQYYEKEERGRGNFPDRFSARQFPNYSSELNVNALLLGDSALYLCASSLDRGRGTGETQYFGPGTRLLVL.

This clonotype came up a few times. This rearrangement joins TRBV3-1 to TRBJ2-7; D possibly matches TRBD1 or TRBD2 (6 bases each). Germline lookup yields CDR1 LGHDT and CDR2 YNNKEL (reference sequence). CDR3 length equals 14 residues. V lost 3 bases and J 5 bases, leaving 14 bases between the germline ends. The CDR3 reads CASSQGDRRDEQYF. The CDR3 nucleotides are TGTGCCAGCAGCCAGGGAGACAGGAGGGACGAGCAGTACTTC.

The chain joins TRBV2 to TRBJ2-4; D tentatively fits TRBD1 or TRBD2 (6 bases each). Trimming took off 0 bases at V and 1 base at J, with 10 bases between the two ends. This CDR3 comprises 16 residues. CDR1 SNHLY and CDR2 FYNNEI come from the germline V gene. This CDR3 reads CASSEAPGAAKNIQYF. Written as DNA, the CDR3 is TGTGCCAGCAGTGAAGCCCCGGGGGCGGCCAAAAACATTCAGTACTTC.

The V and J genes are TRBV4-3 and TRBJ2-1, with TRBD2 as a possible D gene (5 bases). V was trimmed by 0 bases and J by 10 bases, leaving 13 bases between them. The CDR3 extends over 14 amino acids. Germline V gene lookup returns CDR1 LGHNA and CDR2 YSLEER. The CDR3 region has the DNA TGCGCCAGCAGCCAAGAAGTACGGGGAGTGGAGCAGTTCTTC. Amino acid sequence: CASSQEVRGVEQFF.

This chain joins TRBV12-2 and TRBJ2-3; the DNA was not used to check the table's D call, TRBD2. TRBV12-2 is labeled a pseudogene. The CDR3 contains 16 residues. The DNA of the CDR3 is TGTGCAAGTCGGCCTCGCTGGCGGGGGAAGACAGATACGCAGTATTTT. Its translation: CASRPRWRGKTDTQYF.

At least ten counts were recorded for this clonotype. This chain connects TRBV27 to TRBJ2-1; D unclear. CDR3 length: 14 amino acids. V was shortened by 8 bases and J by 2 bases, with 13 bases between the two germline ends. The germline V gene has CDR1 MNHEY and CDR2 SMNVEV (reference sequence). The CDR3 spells CASGTVVTYNEQFF. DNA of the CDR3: TGTGCCAGCGGAACAGTTGTAACCTACAATGAGCAGTTCTTC.

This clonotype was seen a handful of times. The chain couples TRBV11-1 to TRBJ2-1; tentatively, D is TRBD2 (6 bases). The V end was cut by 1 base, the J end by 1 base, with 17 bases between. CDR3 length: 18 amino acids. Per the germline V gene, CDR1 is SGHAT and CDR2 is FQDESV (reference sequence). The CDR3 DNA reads TGTGCCAGCAGCTTAGACCCTTGGGGAGGCCAATCCTACAATGAGCAGTTCTTC. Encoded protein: CASSLDPWGGQSYNEQFF.

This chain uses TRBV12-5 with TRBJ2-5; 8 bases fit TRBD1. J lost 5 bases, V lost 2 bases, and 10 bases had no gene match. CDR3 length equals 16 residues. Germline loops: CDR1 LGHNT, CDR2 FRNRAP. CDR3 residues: CASGLIPTGDGETQYF. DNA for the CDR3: TGTGCTAGTGGTTTGATCCCGACAGGGGACGGGGAGACCCAGTACTTC.

In nucleotides, the CDR3 is TGTGCCAGCTTAACAGGCTCCTACGAGCAGTACTTC. This gives the protein CASLTGSYEQYF. The gene calls are TRBV2 and TRBJ2-7; a weak D match, TRBD1 (5 bases). V lost 8 bases, J lost 0 bases, and 8 bases lay in between. There are 12 residues in the CDR3. CDR1 is SNHLY, CDR2 FYNNEI, per germline.

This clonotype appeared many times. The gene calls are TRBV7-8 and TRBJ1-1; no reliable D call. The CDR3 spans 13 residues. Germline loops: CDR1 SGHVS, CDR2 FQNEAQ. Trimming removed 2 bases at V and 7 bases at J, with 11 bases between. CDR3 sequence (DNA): TGTGCCAGCAGCTTATTAAGTGGCTTTGAAGCTTTCTTT. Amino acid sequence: CASSLLSGFEAFF.

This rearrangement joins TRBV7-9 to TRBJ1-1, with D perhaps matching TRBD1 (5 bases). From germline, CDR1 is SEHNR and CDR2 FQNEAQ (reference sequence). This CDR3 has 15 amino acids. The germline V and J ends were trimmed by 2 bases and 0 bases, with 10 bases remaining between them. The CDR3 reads CASSLPGTVNTEAFF. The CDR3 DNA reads TGTGCCAGCAGCTTACCCGGGACGGTGAACACTGAAGCTTTCTTT. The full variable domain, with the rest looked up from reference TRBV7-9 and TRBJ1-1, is DTGVSQNPRHKITKRGQNVTFRCDPISEHNRLYWYRQTLGQGPEFLTYFQNEAQLEKSRLLSDRFSAERPKGSFSTLEIQRTEQGDSAMYLCASSLPGTVNTEAFFGQGTRLTVV.